This TCR beta chain was retrieved from a study of T cell repertoires in cytomegalovirus infection. TCRdb reprocessed the reads via MiXCR and lists one record per CDR3 protein. The profile covers fewer than 300,000 distinct CDR3 sequences, with more than 20% appearing a single time and more than 11% taken by the ten largest. Germline V gene data show CDR1 as MNHEY and CDR2 as SVGEGT. V shed 6 bases and J shed 1 base, with 12 bases lying between them. The CDR3 contains 15 residues. As for this clonotype: The antigen remains undetermined.

Study outcomes and limitations: The ex vivo response was dominated by HLA-C-restricted CMV-specific TCR beta clonotypes.

The rearrangement links TRBV6-2 or TRBV6-3 to TRBJ2-2; D tentatively reads TRBD1 or TRBD2 (5 bases each). The sequence came from a human donor in good health (CMV status not recorded). Some clones in this sample may be carry-over from other donors' samples. The sequenced sample was PBMCs. CDR3: CASSEGPLNTGELFF. In nucleotides, the CDR3 is TGTGCCAGCAGCGAGGGACCCTTGAACACCGGGGAGCTGTTTTTT.